The TCR beta chain under discussion was sequenced for a study of blood T cell repertoires in COVID-19. Study details: From the United States, Italy and Spain came samples of acute and convalescent COVID-19.

Produced via immunoSEQ multiplex PCR; TCRdb's table is partial and in-frame only. This sample yields about 410,000 clones, of which about 90% are seen a single time; 1.5% to 2% belongs to the top ten. This clone has only a few counts. Participants' reported clinical history set cohort assignment. This TCR was recovered from a woman aged 25 to 45 who had recovered from COVID-19. Sequenced: PBMCs or T cells enriched from blood (not recorded which).

The CDR3 loop reads CASSQQGFNYGYTF. For the CDR3, the DNA is TGTGCCAGCAGCCAACAGGGTTTTAACTATGGCTACACCTTC. This chain uses TRBV3-1 (or the pseudogene TRBV3-2) with TRBJ1-2; D is perhaps TRBD1 (5 bases). The germline gives CDR1 LGHDT, CDR2 YNNKEL (reference sequence). V gave up 2 bases and J gave up 1 base, with 8 bases separating them. The CDR3 is made up of 14 amino acids.